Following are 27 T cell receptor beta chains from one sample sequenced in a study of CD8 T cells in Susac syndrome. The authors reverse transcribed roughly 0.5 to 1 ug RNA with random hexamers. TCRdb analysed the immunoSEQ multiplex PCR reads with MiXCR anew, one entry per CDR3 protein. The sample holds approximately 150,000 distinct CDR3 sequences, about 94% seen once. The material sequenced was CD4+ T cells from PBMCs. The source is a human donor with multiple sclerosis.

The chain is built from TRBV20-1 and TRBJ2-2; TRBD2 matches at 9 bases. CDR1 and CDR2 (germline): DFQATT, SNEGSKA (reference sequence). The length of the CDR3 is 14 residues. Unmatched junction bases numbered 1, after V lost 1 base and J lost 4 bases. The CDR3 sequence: CSARGGGVTGELFF. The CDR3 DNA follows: TGCAGTGCTAGAGGCGGGGGGGTCACCGGGGAGCTGTTTTTT.

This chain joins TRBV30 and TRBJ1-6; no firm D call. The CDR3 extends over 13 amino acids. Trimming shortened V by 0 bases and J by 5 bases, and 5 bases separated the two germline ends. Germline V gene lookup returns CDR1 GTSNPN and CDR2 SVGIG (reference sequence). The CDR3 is CAWSVRNNSPLHF. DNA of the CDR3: TGTGCCTGGAGTGTACGTAATAATTCACCCCTCCACTTT. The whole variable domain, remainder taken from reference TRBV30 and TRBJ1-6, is SQTIHQWPATLVQPVGSPLSLECTVEGTSNPNLYWYRQAAGRGLQLLFYSVGIGQISSEVPQNLSASRPQDRQFILSSKKLLLSDSGFYLCAWSVRNNSPLHFGNGTRLTVT.

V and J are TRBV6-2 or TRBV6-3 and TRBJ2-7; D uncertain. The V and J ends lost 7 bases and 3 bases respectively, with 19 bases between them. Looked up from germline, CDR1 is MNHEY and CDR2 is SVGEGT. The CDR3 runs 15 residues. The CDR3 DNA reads TGTGCCAGCACTTCACCCGGCGAGGCATTCTACGAGCAGTACTTC. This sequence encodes CASTSPGEAFYEQYF.

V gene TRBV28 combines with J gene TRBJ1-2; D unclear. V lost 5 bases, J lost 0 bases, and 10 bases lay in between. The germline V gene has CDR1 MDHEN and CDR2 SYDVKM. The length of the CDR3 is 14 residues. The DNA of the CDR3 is TGTGCCAGCAGTGCGATAAGAGCTAACTATGGCTACACCTTC. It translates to CASSAIRANYGYTF.

For the CDR3, the DNA is TGTGCCAGCTGGGGGACAGGGTCGGGCTACGAGCAGTACTTC. Its translation is CASWGTGSGYEQYF. The chain recombines TRBV6-1 with TRBJ2-7, with TRBD1 identical over 9 bases. This CDR3 has 14 amino acids. Germline-derived CDR1 and CDR2 are MNHNS and SASEGT. With 8 bases clipped from V and 3 bases from J, the junction kept 8 bases outside the gene matches.

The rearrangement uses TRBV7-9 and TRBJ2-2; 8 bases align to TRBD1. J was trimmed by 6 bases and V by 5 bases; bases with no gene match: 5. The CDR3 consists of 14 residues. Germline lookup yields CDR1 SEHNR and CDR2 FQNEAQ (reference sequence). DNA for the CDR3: TGTGCCAGCAGCCCTGACAGGGGACCCGGGGAGCTGTTTTTT. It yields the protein CASSPDRGPGELFF.

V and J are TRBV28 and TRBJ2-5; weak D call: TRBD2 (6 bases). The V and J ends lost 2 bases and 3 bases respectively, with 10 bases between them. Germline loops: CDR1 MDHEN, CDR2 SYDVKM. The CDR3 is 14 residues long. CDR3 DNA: TGTGCCAGCAGTTTACAAGGCGGGAAAGAGACCCAGTACTTC. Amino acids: CASSLQGGKETQYF.

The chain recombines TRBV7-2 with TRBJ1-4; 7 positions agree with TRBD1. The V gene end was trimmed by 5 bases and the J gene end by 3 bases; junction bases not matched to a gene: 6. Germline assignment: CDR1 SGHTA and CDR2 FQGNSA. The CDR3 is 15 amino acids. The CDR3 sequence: CASSTNRGSNEKLFF. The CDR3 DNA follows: TGTGCCAGCAGCACTAACAGGGGATCTAATGAAAAACTGTTTTTT.

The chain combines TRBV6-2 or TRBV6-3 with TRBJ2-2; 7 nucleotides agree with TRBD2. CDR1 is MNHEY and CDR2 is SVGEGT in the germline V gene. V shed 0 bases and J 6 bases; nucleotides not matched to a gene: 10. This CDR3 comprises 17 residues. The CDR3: CASSYSLWTRIPGELFF. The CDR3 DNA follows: TGTGCCAGCAGTTACTCGTTGTGGACTAGAATCCCCGGGGAGCTGTTTTTT.

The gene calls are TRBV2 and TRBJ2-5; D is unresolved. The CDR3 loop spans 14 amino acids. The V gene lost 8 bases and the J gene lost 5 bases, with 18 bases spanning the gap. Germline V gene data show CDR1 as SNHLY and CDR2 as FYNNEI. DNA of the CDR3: TGTGCCAGCGTAAGGGCCGTCCCGCTTGAGACCCAGTACTTC. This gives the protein CASVRAVPLETQYF.

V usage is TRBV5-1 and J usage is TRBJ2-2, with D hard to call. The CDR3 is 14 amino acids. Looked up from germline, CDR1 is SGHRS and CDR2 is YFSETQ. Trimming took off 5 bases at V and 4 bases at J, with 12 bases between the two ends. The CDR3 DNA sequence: TGCGCCAGCAGGGTTTCTGGACGCACCGGGGAGCTGTTTTTT. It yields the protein CASRVSGRTGELFF.

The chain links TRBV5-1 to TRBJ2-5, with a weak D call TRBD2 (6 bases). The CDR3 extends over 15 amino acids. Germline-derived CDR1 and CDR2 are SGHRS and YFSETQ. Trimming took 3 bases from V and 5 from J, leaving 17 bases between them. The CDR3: CASSWSTSLGETQYF. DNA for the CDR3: TGCGCCAGCAGCTGGAGTACTAGCCTCGGGGAGACCCAGTACTTC.

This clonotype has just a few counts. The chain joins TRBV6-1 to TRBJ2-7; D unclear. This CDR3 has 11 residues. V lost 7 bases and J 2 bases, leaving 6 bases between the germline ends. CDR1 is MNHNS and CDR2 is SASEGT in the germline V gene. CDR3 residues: CASINTYEQYF. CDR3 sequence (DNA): TGTGCCAGCATTAACACCTACGAGCAGTACTTC.

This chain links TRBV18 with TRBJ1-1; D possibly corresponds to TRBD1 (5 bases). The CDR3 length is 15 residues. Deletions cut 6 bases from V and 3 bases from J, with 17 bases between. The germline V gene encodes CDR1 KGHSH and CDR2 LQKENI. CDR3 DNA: TGTGCCAGCTCGCCTGGGACTGGGGCGGACACTGAAGCTTTCTTT. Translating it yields CASSPGTGADTEAFF.

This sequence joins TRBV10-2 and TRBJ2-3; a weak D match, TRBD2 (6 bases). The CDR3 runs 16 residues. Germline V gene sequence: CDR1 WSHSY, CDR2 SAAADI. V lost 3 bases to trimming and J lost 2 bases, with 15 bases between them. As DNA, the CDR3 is TGCGCCAGCAGTGATAGGGCGGGGTTGTCCACAGATACGCAGTATTTT. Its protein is CASSDRAGLSTDTQYF.

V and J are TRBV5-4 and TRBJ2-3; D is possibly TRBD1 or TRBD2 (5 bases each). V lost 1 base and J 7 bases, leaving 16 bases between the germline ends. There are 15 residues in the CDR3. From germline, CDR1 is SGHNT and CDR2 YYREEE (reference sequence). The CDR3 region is CASSLFPGRQNTQYF. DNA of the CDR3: TGTGCCAGCAGCTTGTTTCCGGGGCGCCAGAATACGCAGTATTTT.

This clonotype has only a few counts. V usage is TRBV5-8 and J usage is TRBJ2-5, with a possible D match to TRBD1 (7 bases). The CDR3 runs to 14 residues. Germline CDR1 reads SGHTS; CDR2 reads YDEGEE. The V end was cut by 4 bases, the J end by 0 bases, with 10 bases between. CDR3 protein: CASSAGTDQETQYF. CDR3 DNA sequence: TGTGCCAGCAGCGCGGGGACAGACCAAGAGACCCAGTACTTC.

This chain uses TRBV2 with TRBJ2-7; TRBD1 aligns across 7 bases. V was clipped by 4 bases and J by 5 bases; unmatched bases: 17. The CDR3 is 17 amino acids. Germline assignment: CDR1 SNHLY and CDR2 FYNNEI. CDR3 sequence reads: CASSATGNLRRDHEQYF. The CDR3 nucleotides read TGTGCCAGCAGTGCGACAGGGAACTTAAGACGAGATCACGAGCAGTACTTC.

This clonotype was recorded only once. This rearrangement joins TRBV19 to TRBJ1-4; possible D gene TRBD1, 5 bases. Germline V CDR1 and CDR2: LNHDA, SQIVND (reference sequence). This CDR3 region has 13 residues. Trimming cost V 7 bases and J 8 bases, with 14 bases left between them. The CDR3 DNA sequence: TGTGCCAGTACCCACGGGGCAGGCGAAAAACTGTTTTTT. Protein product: CASTHGAGEKLFF. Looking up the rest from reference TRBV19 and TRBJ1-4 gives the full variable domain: DGGITQSPKYLFRKEGQNVTLSCEQNLNHDAMYWYRQDPGQGLRLIYYSQIVNDFQKGDIAEGYSVSREKKESFPLTVTSAQKNPTAFYLCASTHGAGEKLFFGSGTQLSVL.

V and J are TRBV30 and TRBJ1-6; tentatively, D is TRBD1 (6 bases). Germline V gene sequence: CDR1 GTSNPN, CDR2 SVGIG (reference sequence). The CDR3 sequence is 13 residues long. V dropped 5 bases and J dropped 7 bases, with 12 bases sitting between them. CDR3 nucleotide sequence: TGTGCCTGGGTCCGGGACACCAATTCACCCCTCCACTTT. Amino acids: CAWVRDTNSPLHF.

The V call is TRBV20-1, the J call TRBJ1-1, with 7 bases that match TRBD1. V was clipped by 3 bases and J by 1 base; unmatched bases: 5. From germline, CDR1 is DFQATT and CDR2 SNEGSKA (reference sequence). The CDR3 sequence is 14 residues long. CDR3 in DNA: TGCAGTGCTAGTGGGACAGCGGGGAACACTGAAGCTTTCTTT. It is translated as CSASGTAGNTEAFF.

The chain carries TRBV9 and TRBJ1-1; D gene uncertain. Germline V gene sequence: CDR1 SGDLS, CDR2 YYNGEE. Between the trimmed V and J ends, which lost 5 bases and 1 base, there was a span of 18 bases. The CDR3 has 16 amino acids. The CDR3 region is CASSSGRGLPNTEAFF. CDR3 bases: TGTGCCAGCAGTTCCGGACGGGGTTTACCGAACACTGAAGCTTTCTTT.

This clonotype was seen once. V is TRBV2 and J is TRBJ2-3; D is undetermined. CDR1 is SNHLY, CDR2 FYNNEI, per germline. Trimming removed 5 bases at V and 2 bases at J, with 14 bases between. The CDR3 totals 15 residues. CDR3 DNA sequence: TGTGCCAGCAGTCGAGCTCCGACCTACACAGATACGCAGTATTTT. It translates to CASSRAPTYTDTQYF.

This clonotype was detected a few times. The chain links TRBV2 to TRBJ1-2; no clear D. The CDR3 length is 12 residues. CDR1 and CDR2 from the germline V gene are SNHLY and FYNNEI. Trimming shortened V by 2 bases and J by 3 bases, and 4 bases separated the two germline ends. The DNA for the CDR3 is TGTGCCAGCAGTGAACAGGACTATGGCTACACCTTC. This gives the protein CASSEQDYGYTF.

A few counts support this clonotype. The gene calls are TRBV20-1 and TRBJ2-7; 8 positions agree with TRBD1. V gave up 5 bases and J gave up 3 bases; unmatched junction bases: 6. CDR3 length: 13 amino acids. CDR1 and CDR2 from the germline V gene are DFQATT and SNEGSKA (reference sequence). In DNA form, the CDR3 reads TGCAGTGCTGCCCCAGGGGGCCACTACGAGCAGTACTTC. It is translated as CSAAPGGHYEQYF.

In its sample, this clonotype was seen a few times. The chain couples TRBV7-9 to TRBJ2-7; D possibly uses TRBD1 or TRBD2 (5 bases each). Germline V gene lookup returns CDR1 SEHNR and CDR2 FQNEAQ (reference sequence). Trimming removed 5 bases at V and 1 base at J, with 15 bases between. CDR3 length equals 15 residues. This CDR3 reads CASSRDLGRSYEQYF. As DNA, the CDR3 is TGTGCCAGCAGCCGGGACCTGGGAAGATCCTACGAGCAGTACTTC.

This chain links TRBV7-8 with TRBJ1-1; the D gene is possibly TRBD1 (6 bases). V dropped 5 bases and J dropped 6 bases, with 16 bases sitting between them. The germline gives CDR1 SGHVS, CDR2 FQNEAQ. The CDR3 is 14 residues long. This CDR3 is CASSLQGGSSEAFF. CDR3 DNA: TGTGCCAGCAGCCTACAGGGTGGGTCCTCTGAAGCTTTCTTT.